This entry lists 12 T cell receptor beta chains sequenced from one sample in a study of identical twins. TCRdb used MiXCR to reprocess the 5' RACE reads, holding one entry per CDR3 protein. The sample lists 310,000 or so distinct CDR3 sequences, over 8.5% occurring once. The same data also went into a second study, on yellow fever vaccine responses in identical twins.

Sequencing was done on a sample of CD8+ T cells sorted from blood. These receptors were taken from a young woman in good health.

Ten or more counts support this clonotype. V gene TRBV20-1 combines with J gene TRBJ2-1, with a possible D match to TRBD2 (7 bases). The V end lost 6 bases, the J end lost 3 bases, and 15 bases lay between the germline ends. Germline CDR1 and CDR2: DFQATT and SNEGSKA (reference sequence). The CDR3 is 14 amino acids. The CDR3 sequence: CSALGGGFYNEQFF. The DNA for the CDR3 is TGCAGTGCCCTGGGGGGGGGCTTCTACAATGAGCAGTTCTTC.

This clonotype was recorded many times. The V and J genes are TRBV30 and TRBJ1-1, with 7 bases lining up with TRBD1. CDR1 is GTSNPN, CDR2 SVGIG, per germline (reference sequence). CDR3 length: 12 residues. V shed 4 bases, J shed 4 bases, and the junction held 3 bases outside the gene matches. The CDR3 region is CAWTQGPTEAFF. CDR3 in DNA: TGTGCCTGGACACAGGGGCCCACTGAAGCTTTCTTT. The variable domain in full, completed from reference TRBV30 and TRBJ1-1, reads SQTIHQWPATLVQPVGSPLSLECTVEGTSNPNLYWYRQAAGRGLQLLFYSVGIGQISSEVPQNLSASRPQDRQFILSSKKLLLSDSGFYLCAWTQGPTEAFFGQGTRLTVV.

At least ten counts were recorded for this clonotype. This rearrangement joins TRBV20-1 to TRBJ2-1; TRBD2 matches at 13 bases. The length of the CDR3 is 14 residues. Germline V gene data show CDR1 as DFQATT and CDR2 as SNEGSKA (reference sequence). The junction had 1 base not matched to a gene; V was cut back by 1 base and J by 7 bases. In DNA form, the CDR3 reads TGCAGTGCTAGAGGGACTAGCGGGAGTAATGAGCAGTTCTTC. Translating gives CSARGTSGSNEQFF.

This clonotype was observed a few times. The genes are TRBV4-2 and TRBJ1-2; D uncertain. The CDR3 consists of 15 residues. CDR1 is LGHNA and CDR2 is YNFKEQ in the germline V gene. Trimming took 4 bases from V and 0 from J, leaving 12 bases between them. The CDR3 DNA sequence: TGTGCCAGCAGCCCCCATGGCTCTACTAACTATGGCTACACCTTC. Protein product: CASSPHGSTNYGYTF.

The chain links TRBV27 to TRBJ2-7, with D perhaps TRBD1 or TRBD2 (5 bases each). The germline CDR1 and CDR2 sequences are MNHEY and SMNVEV (reference sequence). This CDR3 is built from 13 residues. Trimming took 6 bases from V and 2 from J, leaving 11 bases between them. The DNA of the CDR3 is TGTGCCAGCAGCGAGAGGGGAACCTACGAGCAGTACTTC. Protein: CASSERGTYEQYF.

The V gene is TRBV7-3, the J gene TRBJ2-1; the D is unclear. The CDR3 has 14 residues. V lost 3 bases and J 8 bases, leaving 14 bases between the germline ends. Germline lookup yields CDR1 SGHTA and CDR2 FQGTGA. CDR3 in DNA: TGTGCCAGCAGCTTGGGTCTAGGGCTTGATGAGCAGTTCTTC. Amino acid sequence: CASSLGLGLDEQFF.

This clonotype was observed a few times. The chain uses TRBV7-9 and TRBJ2-1; 7 nucleotides line up with TRBD1. V dropped 5 bases and J dropped 2; count of bases not matched to a gene: 6. The CDR3 sequence is 15 residues long. Germline CDR1 reads SEHNR; CDR2 reads FQNEAQ (reference sequence). Written as DNA, the CDR3 is TGTGCCAGCAGCACCGACAGGGACCCCTACAATGAGCAGTTCTTC. Translation: CASSTDRDPYNEQFF.

The table lists this clonotype with many counts. This chain connects TRBV7-9 to TRBJ1-2, with TRBD1 matching over 9 bases. V was clipped by 5 bases and J by 9 bases; unmatched bases: 10. This CDR3 is 14 amino acids long. CDR1 is SEHNR and CDR2 is FQNEAQ in the germline V gene (reference sequence). CDR3 region: CASSHRDREDSYTF. The CDR3 nucleotides are TGTGCCAGCAGCCATAGGGACAGGGAAGATAGCTACACCTTC.

This clonotype was seen repeatedly, ten times or more. The J gene is TRBJ2-5, the V gene TRBV7-9; TRBD1 agrees at 7 bases. V lost 6 bases to trimming and J lost 0 bases; unmatched junction nucleotides: 4. CDR1 and CDR2 (germline): SEHNR, FQNEAQ (reference sequence). The CDR3 extends over 14 amino acids. The CDR3 is CASSPRGHQETQYF. The CDR3, as DNA: TGTGCCAGCAGTCCTAGGGGGCACCAAGAGACCCAGTACTTC.

This clonotype was observed many times. This chain uses TRBV7-9 with TRBJ1-2; unclear D gene. This CDR3 contains 14 residues. V shed 5 bases and J shed 4 bases, with 14 bases lying between them. CDR1 and CDR2 (germline): SEHNR, FQNEAQ (reference sequence). The CDR3 loop is CASSPPGTAYGYTF. Here the CDR3 DNA reads TGTGCCAGCAGCCCCCCCGGTACGGCCTATGGCTACACCTTC.

This clonotype was counted only a few times. The rearrangement links TRBV5-6 to TRBJ2-1; the match to TRBD1 covers 8 bases. CDR3 length: 16 residues. Germline V lookup: CDR1 SGHDT, CDR2 YYEEEE. Trimming at V came to 4 bases and at J to 3 bases, leaving 9 bases not matched to a gene. The CDR3 DNA reads TGTGCCAGCAGCGGAGAGGACAGGGCTCACTACAATGAGCAGTTCTTC. It translates to CASSGEDRAHYNEQFF.

This clonotype turned up a few times. V usage is TRBV30 and J usage is TRBJ2-1; the D gene could be TRBD1 or TRBD2 (5 bases each). Trimming pared 0 bases from V and 2 bases from J, leaving 14 bases between. CDR1 and CDR2 from the germline V gene are GTSNPN and SVGIG (reference sequence). CDR3 size: 16 residues. The CDR3 coding sequence is TGTGCCTGGAGTGTACTTGGGGGAGTGACCTACAATGAGCAGTTCTTC. Protein sequence: CAWSVLGGVTYNEQFF.